This T cell receptor (beta chain) was recovered during a study of T cell repertoires in cytomegalovirus infection. Overall study: Matching HLA type and CMV infection were both indicated by public TCR beta signatures. Study observations and caveats: CMV-specific TCR beta clonotypes restricted by HLA-C dominated the ex vivo response.

There are many counts of this clonotype. Its matching antigen is unknown. V was pared by 1 base and J by 6 bases, with 9 bases between. The CDR3 sequence is 13 residues long. TCRdb fed the reads into MiXCR, producing one record per CDR3 protein. The sample records around 300,000 distinct CDR3 sequences, more than 8% being singletons. The chain couples TRBV12-3 or TRBV12-4 to TRBJ1-2, with D unclear. Sequenced: PBMCs. This clonotype originated in a human donor in good health (CMV status not recorded). Some clones in this sample may be carry-over from other donors' samples. The CDR3 DNA sequence: TGTGCCAGCAGTTTAGTCCGAATTGATGGCTACACCTTC. Encoded protein: CASSLVRIDGYTF.